The 9 T cell receptor beta chains below were found in one sample sequenced in a study of blood T cell repertoires in COVID-19 (dated by TCRdb to 2019 to 2021). Library preparation used the immunoSEQ multiplex PCR assay. TCRdb limited this immuneACCESS table to in-frame rearrangements with V and J called. A share of clones is missing; checked studies link under half to unresolved V genes, and the rest is unexplained. The sample table contains about 130,000 clones; only one count was recorded for about 89% of them. The ten biggest clones cover roughly 3.9% of the sample. Sequenced material: peripheral blood. All receptors derive from a man between 60 and 75 years old with COVID-19, enrolled during active disease.

The chain employs TRBV19 and TRBJ2-4; 7 bases agree with TRBD1. Germline assignment: CDR1 LNHDA and CDR2 SQIVND (reference sequence). After removal of 7 bases from V and 8 bases from J, the junction contained 8 bases not matched to a gene. There are 13 residues in the CDR3. Written as DNA, the CDR3 is TGTGCCAGTATGGAACAGGGGATACACATTCAGTACTTC. Its protein product is CASMEQGIHIQYF.

V gene TRBV11-1 combines with J gene TRBJ1-1; perhaps TRBD1 as D (5 bases). Germline V gives CDR1 SGHAT, CDR2 FQDESV (reference sequence). V was pared by 5 bases and J by 1 base, with 14 bases between. CDR3 length: 15 residues. CDR3 sequence: CASSLETVTNTEAFF. The CDR3, as DNA: TGTGCCAGCAGCCTAGAGACAGTAACGAACACTGAAGCTTTCTTT.

The genes are TRBV7-9 and TRBJ1-2; 7 bases are a match to TRBD1. Losses at the gene ends were 1 base for V and 6 bases for J; bases not matched to a gene: 5. Germline V CDR1 and CDR2: SEHNR, FQNEAQ (reference sequence). CDR3 size: 14 residues. The DNA of the CDR3 is TGTGCCAGCAGCTTAGTGTGGGACAGTGATGGCTACACCTTC. It yields the protein CASSLVWDSDGYTF.

The rearrangement links TRBV7-8 to TRBJ1-1, with D possibly matching TRBD1 (5 bases). The germline gives CDR1 SGHVS, CDR2 FQNEAQ. CDR3 length: 17 amino acids. V was clipped by 5 bases and J by 4 bases, with 23 bases between them. The DNA of the CDR3 is TGTGCCAGCAGCCCCCAACTGGATGGGGGGTTCGGCACTGAAGCTTTCTTT. Translated: CASSPQLDGGFGTEAFF.

V is TRBV10-2 and J is TRBJ1-2; D is unclear. The V gene's germline CDR1 is WSHSY and CDR2 SAAADI. This CDR3 comprises 14 residues. V was trimmed by 2 bases and J by 7 bases, leaving 14 bases between them. DNA for the CDR3: TGCGCCAGCAGTGAGAACAGCATGGAAGCTGGCTACACCTTC. Protein: CASSENSMEAGYTF.

This chain connects TRBV7-6 to TRBJ1-1; the D gene is possibly TRBD1 (6 bases). The CDR3 is 14 residues long. Germline V CDR1 and CDR2: SGHVS, FNYEAQ. V was clipped by 1 base and J by 7 bases, with 13 bases between them. The CDR3 loop reads CASSLGGGASEAFF. CDR3 nucleotide sequence: TGTGCCAGCAGCTTAGGGGGGGGCGCCAGTGAAGCTTTCTTT.

The chain joins TRBV18 to TRBJ1-3, with 7 bases fitting TRBD1. Trimming at V came to 2 bases and at J to 0 bases, leaving 4 bases not matched to a gene. CDR3 size: 16 residues. Germline V gene sequence: CDR1 KGHSH, CDR2 LQKENI. The CDR3 nucleotides read TGTGCCAGCTCACCAAGACAGGGCCTCTCTGGAAACACCATATATTTT. Protein: CASSPRQGLSGNTIYF.

The CDR3 DNA follows: TGTGCCAGCAGTGATTCGGGGTTTGATCAGCCCCAGCATTTT. It encodes CASSDSGFDQPQHF. This sequence joins TRBV2 and TRBJ1-5; D gene ambiguous. Per germline, CDR1 SNHLY and CDR2 FYNNEI. The CDR3 length is 14 residues. V was clipped by 3 bases and J by 5 bases, with 11 bases between them.

The rearrangement joins TRBV5-1 to TRBJ2-5; TRBD2 agrees at 10 bases. Germline V gives CDR1 SGHRS, CDR2 YFSETQ. The junction had 6 bases not matched to a gene; V was cut back by 6 bases and J by 4 bases. This CDR3 contains 14 residues. For the CDR3, the DNA is TGCGCCAGCAAGCTAGCGGGGGTAGGAGAGACCCAGTACTTC. Translation gives CASKLAGVGETQYF.